The 10 T cell receptor beta chains below were found in one sample sequenced in a study of blood T cell repertoires in COVID-19. The repertoire was sequenced with immunoSEQ multiplex PCR; TCRdb's copy has only in-frame clones and lacks some. This table has 400,000 to 450,000 clones, 80% to 90% appearing once. Sequenced sample: peripheral blood. The receptors were sampled from a man aged 18 to 29 with COVID-19, enrolled during active disease.

This rearrangement joins TRBV18 to TRBJ2-5; no firm D call. The germline gives CDR1 KGHSH, CDR2 LQKENI. The CDR3 spans 14 residues. The V and J ends lost 3 bases and 1 base respectively, with 9 bases between them. Here the CDR3 reads CASSPALLQETQYF. Written as DNA, the CDR3 is TGTGCCAGCTCACCCGCCCTACTCCAAGAGACCCAGTACTTC. Complete variable domain (other parts from reference TRBV18 and TRBJ2-5): NAGVMQNPRHLVRRRGQEARLRCSPMKGHSHVYWYRQLPEEGLKFMVYLQKENIIDESGMPKERFSAEFPKEGPSILRIQQVVRGDSAAYFCASSPALLQETQYFGPGTRLLVL.

The chain has TRBV27 and TRBJ2-7; 9 bases align to TRBD2. The V gene's germline CDR1 is MNHEY and CDR2 SMNVEV (reference sequence). CDR3 size: 14 residues. With 7 bases clipped from V and 2 bases from J, the junction kept 6 bases outside the gene matches. The CDR3 spells CASKDKREAYEQYF. The CDR3 bases are TGTGCCAGCAAGGACAAGCGGGAGGCCTACGAGCAGTACTTC.

The CDR3 reads CASSLGGVTYEQYF. In DNA, the CDR3 is TGTGCCAGCAGTTTAGGGGGCGTCACCTACGAGCAGTACTTC. The V gene is TRBV28, the J gene TRBJ2-7, with D maybe TRBD1 (6 bases). This CDR3 has 14 amino acids. CDR1 and CDR2 (germline): MDHEN, SYDVKM. The V gene lost 2 bases and the J gene lost 2 bases, with 10 bases spanning the gap.

The table lists this clone with a count of one. V usage is TRBV5-1 and J usage is TRBJ2-5; D not resolved. Germline CDR1 SGHRS, CDR2 YFSETQ. The CDR3 totals 13 residues. V gave up 4 bases and J gave up 0 bases, with 7 bases separating them. The CDR3 sequence: CASSPENQETQYF. CDR3 DNA sequence: TGCGCCAGCAGCCCCGAGAACCAAGAGACCCAGTACTTC.

The chain is built from TRBV2 and TRBJ1-2; 7 positions match TRBD1. Germline CDR1 reads SNHLY; CDR2 reads FYNNEI. The V gene end was trimmed by 4 bases and the J gene end by 1 base; junction bases not matched to a gene: 6. The CDR3 covers 15 residues. CDR3 nucleotides: TGTGCCAGCAGTGGTAGGGACAGCTTTAACTATGGCTACACCTTC. Protein product: CASSGRDSFNYGYTF.

The chain is built from TRBV7-9 and TRBJ1-1; D remains unclear. V was trimmed by 5 bases and J by 0 bases, leaving 10 bases between them. Germline V gene data show CDR1 as SEHNR and CDR2 as FQNEAQ (reference sequence). The CDR3 totals 14 residues. CDR3 bases: TGTGCCAGCAGCCCCCCGGGAGTGAACACTGAAGCTTTCTTT. It yields the protein CASSPPGVNTEAFF.

V gene TRBV18 combines with J gene TRBJ2-3, with D perhaps TRBD1 (6 bases). Germline V lookup: CDR1 KGHSH, CDR2 LQKENI. The CDR3 length is 15 residues. Trimming left V 6 bases short and J 2 bases short, with 15 bases between. The CDR3 DNA follows: TGTGCCAGCTCCCAACCAGGGGCAGCCACAGATACGCAGTATTTT. As protein: CASSQPGAATDTQYF.

This rearrangement joins TRBV19 to TRBJ1-2, with D tentatively TRBD1 (5 bases). The CDR3 extends over 12 amino acids. CDR1 is LNHDA, CDR2 SQIVND, per germline (reference sequence). Between the trimmed V and J ends, which lost 3 bases and 7 bases, there was a span of 9 bases. The DNA of the CDR3 is TGTGCCAGTAGTATGGAAAGGGGTGGCTACACCTTC. As protein: CASSMERGGYTF.

This sequence joins TRBV6-4 and TRBJ1-2; 7 bases map to TRBD1. V trimming: 5 bases; J trimming: 4 bases; junction bases outside the gene matches: 4. The CDR3 is 13 residues long. Germline V lookup: CDR1 MRHNA, CDR2 SNTAGT. The CDR3 nucleotides read TGTGCCAGCAGTCCGCCAGGGGGCTATGGCTACACCTTC. This gives the protein CASSPPGGYGYTF.

The chain combines TRBV19 with TRBJ1-1; TRBD1 matches 7 bases. J lost 2 bases, V lost 1 base, and 7 bases had no gene match. The CDR3 covers 16 residues. Germline V lookup: CDR1 LNHDA, CDR2 SQIVND (reference sequence). CDR3 in DNA: TGTGCCAGTAGTATAGGGCGAAGGGGGCCTAACACTGAAGCTTTCTTT. It codes for CASSIGRRGPNTEAFF. Supplemented by reference TRBV19 and TRBJ1-1, the full variable domain reads DGGITQSPKYLFRKEGQNVTLSCEQNLNHDAMYWYRQDPGQGLRLIYYSQIVNDFQKGDIAEGYSVSREKKESFPLTVTSAQKNPTAFYLCASSIGRRGPNTEAFFGQGTRLTVV.